The present T cell receptor beta chain was sequenced within a study of CD8 T cells in Susac syndrome. Study-level information: Among the Susac syndrome patients who underwent sequencing, more than 5 had clinically active disease, while 8 or 9 of them were in remission.

This CDR3 spans 14 amino acids. With V trimmed by 6 bases and J by 1 base, 3 bases remained unmatched. Peripheral blood CD8+ and CD4+ T cells were profiled by TCR beta sequencing. Negative isolation was applied to CD8+ and CD4+ T cells, and FACS enrichment was applied to TEMRA cells. An input of 0.5 to 1 ug of RNA was subjected to reverse transcription using random hexamers. Amplification of TCR beta CDR3 used immunoSEQ multiplex PCR across 54 Vbeta and 13 Jbeta. TCRdb analysed the immunoSEQ multiplex PCR reads with MiXCR anew, one entry per CDR3 protein. The profile shows some 190,000 distinct CDR3 sequences, about 95% of them singletons.

Sequenced sample: CD4+ T cells from PBMCs. The chain couples TRBV12-3 or TRBV12-4 to TRBJ2-3; 8 bases line up with TRBD2. The clonotype originates from a human donor with Susac syndrome. The chain's CDR3 is CASRLRGGTDTQYF. The CDR3 bases are TGTGCCAGCAGATTGCGGGGGGGCACAGATACGCAGTATTTT.